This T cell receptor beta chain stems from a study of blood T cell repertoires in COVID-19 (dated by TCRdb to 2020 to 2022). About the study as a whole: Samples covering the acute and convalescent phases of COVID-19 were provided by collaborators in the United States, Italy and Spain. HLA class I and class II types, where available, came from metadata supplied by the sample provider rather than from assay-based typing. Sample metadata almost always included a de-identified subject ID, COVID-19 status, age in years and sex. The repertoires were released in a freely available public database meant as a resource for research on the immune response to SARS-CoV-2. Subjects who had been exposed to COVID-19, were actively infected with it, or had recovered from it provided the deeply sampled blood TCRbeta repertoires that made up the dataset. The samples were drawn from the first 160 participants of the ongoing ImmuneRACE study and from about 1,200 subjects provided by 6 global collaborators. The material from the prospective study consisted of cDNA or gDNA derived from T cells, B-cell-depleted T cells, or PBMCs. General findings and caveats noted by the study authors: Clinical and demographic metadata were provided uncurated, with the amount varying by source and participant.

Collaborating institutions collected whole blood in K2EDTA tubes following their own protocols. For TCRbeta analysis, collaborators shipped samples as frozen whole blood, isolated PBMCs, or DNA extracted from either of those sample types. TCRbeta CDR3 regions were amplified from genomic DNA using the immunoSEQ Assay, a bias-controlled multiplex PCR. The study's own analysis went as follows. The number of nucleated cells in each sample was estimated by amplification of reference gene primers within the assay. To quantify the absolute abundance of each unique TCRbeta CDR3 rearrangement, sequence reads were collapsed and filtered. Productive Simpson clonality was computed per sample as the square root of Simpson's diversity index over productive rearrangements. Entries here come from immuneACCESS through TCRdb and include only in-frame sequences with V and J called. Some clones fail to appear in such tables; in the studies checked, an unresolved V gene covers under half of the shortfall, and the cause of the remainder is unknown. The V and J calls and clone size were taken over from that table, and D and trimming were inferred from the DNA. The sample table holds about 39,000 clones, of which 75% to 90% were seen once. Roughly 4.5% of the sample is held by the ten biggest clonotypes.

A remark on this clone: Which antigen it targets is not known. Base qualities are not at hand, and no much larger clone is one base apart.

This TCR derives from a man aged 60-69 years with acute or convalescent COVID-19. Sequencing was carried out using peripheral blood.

The DNA reads as follows: TGTGCCAGCAGCCAAGGCTCCACTCTGAACACTGAAGCTTTCTTT. It translates to CASSQGSTLNTEAFF. The receptor chain draws on TRBV4-2 and TRBJ1-1, with no D gene named confidently. The CDR3 goes from the cysteine to the phenylalanine over 15 residues. Left in the record is the CDR3 DNA by itself, 45 bases read in frame from the first base. V lost 1 base and J lost 0 bases; the stretch between them is 9 bases long. Taken from the germline V gene, the CDR1 and CDR2 loops are LGHNA and YNFKEQ.